This T cell receptor beta chain stems from a study of blood T cell repertoires in COVID-19. There are a few counts of this clone. Clinical history reported by participants formed the basis on which cohorts were assigned. Germline V CDR1 and CDR2: LNHNV, YYDKDF (reference sequence). Deletions cut 4 bases from V and 2 bases from J, with 15 bases between. The CDR3 has 16 amino acids. The data were produced by immunoSEQ multiplex PCR, yet TCRdb's version contains in-frame clones alone and is incomplete. The sample consists of roughly 43,000 clones, approximately 90% of them appearing once. The specimen was PBMCs or T cells enriched from blood (not recorded which). The chain links TRBV15 to TRBJ1-3; maybe TRBD1 (5 bases). The sequence was collected from a woman aged 50 to 65 who had recovered from COVID-19. In DNA form, the CDR3 reads TGTGCCACCAGCACCAATTCTCGGACAACTGGAAACACCATATATTTT. Translation: CATSTNSRTTGNTIYF.